Presented here are 4 T cell receptor beta chains from one specimen sequenced in a study of cytomegalovirus exposure and HLA in healthy donors. TCRdb's copy holds only in-frame clones and misses some; the assay was immunoSEQ multiplex PCR. The sample contains 260,000 or so clones, about 90% of which appear only once. Material for sequencing was PBMCs. The receptors originated from a woman aged 25 to 39 in good health and CMV-seronegative.

CDR3 residues: CAWGGASFSYEQYF. The CDR3 DNA is TGTGCGTGGGGGGGGGCGAGTTTCTCCTACGAGCAGTACTTC. The chain joins TRBV30 to TRBJ2-7; possibly TRBD2 for D (7 bases). This CDR3 is 14 amino acids long. CDR1 is GTSNPN and CDR2 is SVGIG in the germline V gene (reference sequence).

The V and J genes are TRBV9 and TRBJ2-1; D remains unclear. The V gene lost 4 bases and the J gene lost 8 bases, with 10 bases spanning the gap. The CDR3 is made up of 12 amino acids. Per the germline V gene, CDR1 is SGDLS and CDR2 is YYNGEE. Written as DNA, the CDR3 is TGTGCCAGCAGCCTCAATATGGATGAGCAGTTCTTC. The encoded protein is CASSLNMDEQFF. Full variable domain (outside the CDR3, taken from reference TRBV9 and TRBJ2-1): DSGVTQTPKHLITATGQRVTLRCSPRSGDLSVYWYQQSLDQGLQFLIQYYNGEERAKGNILERFSAQQFPDLHSELNLSSLELGDSALYFCASSLNMDEQFFGPGTRLTVL.

This chain links TRBV5-1 with TRBJ2-3; D possibly uses TRBD1 or TRBD2 (7 bases each). The ends were cut back, 4 bases at V and 5 bases at J, with 11 bases in the middle. From germline, CDR1 is SGHRS and CDR2 YFSETQ. This CDR3 contains 13 residues. CDR3 DNA: TGCGCCAGCAGCGCCAGGGGGGGAGATACGCAGTATTTT. Encoded protein: CASSARGGDTQYF.

A few counts support this clone. The V call is TRBV4-2, the J call TRBJ2-7, with 10 bases fitting TRBD2. In germline, CDR1 is LGHNA, CDR2 YNFKEQ. This CDR3 comprises 16 residues. V trimming: 3 bases; J trimming: 3 bases; junction bases outside the gene matches: 8. Here the CDR3 DNA reads TGTGCCAGCAGCCACAGAGCGGGAGGGTCGGGCTACGAGCAGTACTTC. Its translation: CASSHRAGGSGYEQYF.